Below are 22 T cell receptor beta chains sequenced from a single sample in a study of technical replicates of blood from a handful of donors. Libraries were prepared by immunoSEQ multiplex PCR; TCRdb keeps only in-frame clonotypes and omits some of them. The repertoire holds under 85,000 clones, with roughly 96% as singletons. The sequencing sample was made of T cells isolated from PBMCs. The receptors stem from a human donor in good health.

This clone was counted between two and nine times. The chain is built from TRBV2 and TRBJ1-2, with D unresolved. Germline values: CDR1 SNHLY, CDR2 FYNNEI. Deletions cut 3 bases from V and 5 bases from J, with 7 bases between. This CDR3 spans 12 amino acids. CDR3 region: CASSDRGYGYTF. Here the CDR3 DNA reads TGTGCCAGCAGTGATCGAGGTTATGGCTACACCTTC. The variable domain in full, completed from reference TRBV2 and TRBJ1-2, reads EPEVTQTPSHQVTQMGQEVILRCVPISNHLYFYWYRQILGQKVEFLVSFYNNEISEKSEIFDDQFSVERPDGSNFTLKIRSTKLEDSAMYFCASSDRGYGYTFGSGTRLTVV.

A few counts support this clone. The CDR3 nucleotides are TGTGCCAGCAGTGGGTTTACTAGTTTTGAGCAGTTCTTC. Translating gives CASSGFTSFEQFF. The rearrangement uses TRBV2 and TRBJ2-1; weak D call: TRBD2 (5 bases). This CDR3 comprises 13 residues. V was cut by 4 bases and J by 9 bases, with 13 bases left in between. CDR1 is SNHLY, CDR2 FYNNEI, per germline.

The J gene is TRBJ2-7, the V gene TRBV28; weak D call: TRBD1 (6 bases). The germline gives CDR1 MDHEN, CDR2 SYDVKM. This CDR3 contains 13 residues. The V end was cut by 4 bases, the J end by 2 bases, with 9 bases between. The CDR3 is CASSSGQPYEQYF. In DNA form, the CDR3 reads TGTGCCAGCAGTTCCGGACAGCCCTACGAGCAGTACTTC.

The chain is built from TRBV18 and TRBJ1-3; D is possibly TRBD1 (6 bases). V was clipped by 1 base and J by 0 bases, with 7 bases between them. The CDR3 has 15 residues. Germline CDR1 reads KGHSH; CDR2 reads LQKENI. Here the CDR3 DNA reads TGTGCCAGCTCACCACAACAGGGCTCTGGAAACACCATATATTTT. It is translated as CASSPQQGSGNTIYF.

The V gene is TRBV12-5, the J gene TRBJ2-7; D gene uncertain. Trimming pared 1 base from V and 0 bases from J, leaving 13 bases between. This CDR3 contains 16 residues. Germline CDR1 reads LGHNT; CDR2 reads FRNRAP. DNA of the CDR3: TGTGCTAGTGGTTTGGGCAGGCAGGTCCTCTCCTACGAGCAGTACTTC. Translated, it gives CASGLGRQVLSYEQYF. Drawing the rest from reference TRBV12-5 and TRBJ2-7, the complete variable domain is DARVTQTPRHKVTEMGQEVTMRCQPILGHNTVFWYRQTMMQGLELLAYFRNRAPLDDSGMPKDRFSAEMPDATLATLKIQPSEPRDSAVYFCASGLGRQVLSYEQYFGPGTRLTVT.

This sequence joins TRBV13 and TRBJ2-7; TRBD2 matches at 7 bases. Germline CDR1 reads PRHDT; CDR2 reads FYEKMQ (reference sequence). This CDR3 is built from 12 residues. Trimming at V came to 3 bases and at J to 5 bases, leaving 1 base not matched to a gene. For the CDR3, the DNA is TGTGCCAGCAGCTTCGGACTAGACGAGCAGTACTTC. Protein product: CASSFGLDEQYF.

The chain uses TRBV15 and TRBJ1-2; TRBD1 aligns across 8 bases. V shed 1 base, J shed 2 bases, and the junction held 3 bases outside the gene matches. The CDR3 loop spans 15 amino acids. The germline CDR1 and CDR2 sequences are LNHNV and YYDKDF (reference sequence). This CDR3 is CATSRVHRGNYGYTF. DNA of the CDR3: TGTGCCACCAGCAGAGTCCACAGGGGGAACTATGGCTACACCTTC.

The chain carries TRBV5-1 and TRBJ1-1, with D tentatively TRBD1 (6 bases). Trimming removed 2 bases at V and 2 bases at J, with 10 bases between. Germline loops: CDR1 SGHRS, CDR2 YFSETQ. The CDR3 runs 14 residues. The CDR3: CASSFLGGNTEAFF. CDR3 in DNA: TGCGCCAGCAGCTTTTTAGGGGGTAACACTGAAGCTTTCTTT.

This sequence joins TRBV6-5 and TRBJ1-6; D perhaps matches TRBD1 (6 bases). The V end lost 5 bases, the J end lost 7 bases, and 12 bases lay between the germline ends. This CDR3 contains 14 residues. CDR1 is MNHEY, CDR2 SVGAGI, per germline. The CDR3 nucleotides read TGTGCCAGCAGTCCACAGGGTTTGAATTCACCCCTCCACTTT. As protein: CASSPQGLNSPLHF.

The chain combines TRBV2 with TRBJ1-5, with 7 bases identical to TRBD1. Per the germline V gene, CDR1 is SNHLY and CDR2 is FYNNEI. This CDR3 comprises 14 residues. With 6 bases clipped from V and 0 bases from J, the junction kept 2 bases outside the gene matches. The CDR3 DNA reads as TGTGCCAGCAGACAGGGGTCTAGCAATCAGCCCCAGCATTTT. It encodes CASRQGSSNQPQHF.

The genes are TRBV12-5 and TRBJ1-6; D call uncertain. Germline CDR1 is LGHNT and CDR2 is FRNRAP. The germline V and J ends were trimmed by 6 bases and 0 bases, with 15 bases remaining between them. This CDR3 has 17 amino acids. CDR3 amino acids: CASGSRPGSSYNSPLHF. The CDR3 coding sequence is TGTGCTAGTGGCTCTCGACCGGGAAGCTCCTATAATTCACCCCTCCACTTT.

The chain is built from TRBV28 and TRBJ2-3, with 14 bases that match TRBD2. Germline assignment: CDR1 MDHEN and CDR2 SYDVKM. The CDR3 has 16 amino acids. V trimming: 8 bases; J trimming: 3 bases; junction bases outside the gene matches: 7. The CDR3 loop reads CASVVGTSGRTDTQYF. The CDR3 DNA reads TGTGCCAGCGTAGTAGGGACTAGCGGGAGAACAGATACGCAGTATTTT.

J is TRBJ2-3 and V is TRBV6-5; possible D gene TRBD1, 6 bases. The CDR3 has 16 residues. The germline gives CDR1 MNHEY, CDR2 SVGAGI. The germline V and J ends were trimmed by 0 bases and 11 bases, with 21 bases remaining between them. The CDR3 nucleotides read TGTGCCAGCAGTTACTCGGACAGTATTGGGGCGGTAGAGCAGTATTTT. This encodes CASSYSDSIGAVEQYF.

V usage is TRBV15 and J usage is TRBJ1-1, with no clear D. V was pared by 1 base and J by 4 bases, with 16 bases between. The CDR3 sequence is 16 residues long. Germline V gene lookup returns CDR1 LNHNV and CDR2 YYDKDF (reference sequence). The CDR3, as DNA: TGTGCCACCAGCAGAGTTCCCCGGTCGGTCGGCACTGAAGCTTTCTTT. As protein: CATSRVPRSVGTEAFF.

The rearrangement links TRBV5-4 to TRBJ1-2; D gene uncertain. Germline V gene sequence: CDR1 SGHNT, CDR2 YYREEE (reference sequence). The CDR3 contains 15 residues. V was shortened by 2 bases and J by 4 bases, with 15 bases between the two germline ends. CDR3: CASSLENRNFYGYTF. DNA for the CDR3: TGTGCCAGCAGCTTAGAGAACAGAAACTTCTATGGCTACACCTTC.

The CDR3 reads CASSVGRDYTYEQYF. The CDR3 coding sequence is TGTGCCAGCAGCGTAGGCAGGGACTATACCTACGAGCAGTACTTC. This chain joins TRBV9 and TRBJ2-7; 7 bases are shared with TRBD2. CDR1 is SGDLS, CDR2 YYNGEE, per germline. The trim removed 0 bases at V and 2 bases at J, leaving 5 bases unmatched. The CDR3 consists of 15 residues.

The V gene is TRBV27, the J gene TRBJ2-1, with D possibly TRBD2 on 6 matching bases. Germline-derived CDR1 and CDR2 are MNHEY and SMNVEV (reference sequence). The CDR3 contains 14 residues. V lost 0 bases, J lost 7 bases, and 10 bases lay in between. The CDR3 spells CASSLSGGINEQFF. CDR3 sequence (DNA): TGTGCCAGCAGTTTATCGGGAGGCATAAATGAGCAGTTCTTC.

The chain couples TRBV5-1 to TRBJ2-5; TRBD2 aligns across 9 bases. V dropped 0 bases and J dropped 4; count of bases not matched to a gene: 7. The CDR3 is made up of 16 amino acids. The V gene's germline CDR1 is SGHRS and CDR2 YFSETQ. This chain's CDR3 is CASSLAGVAGVETQYF. The CDR3 DNA sequence: TGCGCCAGCAGCTTGGCGGGTGTAGCGGGAGTAGAGACCCAGTACTTC.

This chain links TRBV30 with TRBJ1-6; D is possibly TRBD1 (5 bases). V was shortened by 5 bases and J by 0 bases, with 11 bases between the two germline ends. This CDR3 spans 15 amino acids. Per germline, CDR1 GTSNPN and CDR2 SVGIG (reference sequence). CDR3 bases: TGTGCCTGGTGCGGGGGAAGCTCCTATAATTCACCCCTCCACTTT. Amino acids: CAWCGGSSYNSPLHF.

The chain has TRBV30 and TRBJ2-5; TRBD1 matches 7 bases. This CDR3 has 14 residues. V gave up 8 bases and J gave up 3 bases; unmatched junction bases: 12. CDR1 and CDR2 (germline): GTSNPN, SVGIG (reference sequence). CDR3: CAGLADRVKETQYF. CDR3 DNA: TGTGCCGGACTGGCAGACAGGGTTAAAGAGACCCAGTACTTC.

This sequence joins TRBV19 and TRBJ1-6; possible D gene TRBD1, 5 bases. This CDR3 spans 16 amino acids. V was shortened by 2 bases and J by 2 bases, with 10 bases between the two germline ends. CDR1 is LNHDA and CDR2 is SQIVND in the germline V gene (reference sequence). The CDR3 loop reads CASSIRPGTYNSPLHF. The CDR3 DNA sequence: TGTGCCAGTAGTATACGGCCAGGGACCTATAATTCACCCCTCCACTTT.

The chain joins TRBV7-3 to TRBJ1-6; 7 nucleotides agree with TRBD1. The ends lost 5 bases at V and 2 bases at J; junction bases unmatched: 6. Germline values: CDR1 SGHTA, CDR2 FQGTGA. This CDR3 has 16 amino acids. The CDR3 nucleotides are TGTGCCAGCAGCAGAACAGGGGACCCCTATAATTCACCCCTCCACTTT. The encoded protein is CASSRTGDPYNSPLHF.